The rows below give T cell receptor beta chains drawn from one sample of a study of CD8 T cells in Susac syndrome. One entry per CDR3 protein, called by TCRdb with MiXCR from the immunoSEQ multiplex PCR reads. The data contain roughly 150,000 distinct CDR3 sequences, less than 95% of them singletons. The sequencing sample was made of CD4+ T cells from PBMCs. These receptors were collected from a human donor with multiple sclerosis. The CDR3 runs from the conserved cysteine through the conserved F or W. Each record gives: D gene, clone size, V gene, J gene, CDR3 DNA, CDR3 protein. A D gene is named only where the DNA matches it firmly. Where a row states a size, it is once, few, many or the class of an expanded clone; other rows omit it.

>TRBD1|NA|TRBV10-3|TRBJ1-4
TGTGCCATCAGTGGGACAGGGGCTAATGAAAAACTGTTTTTT
CAISGTGANEKLFF
>NA|NA|TRBV29-1|TRBJ2-7
TGCAGCGTTGGGTTTTCCTACGAGCAGTACTTC
CSVGFSYEQYF
>NA|NA|TRBV20-1|TRBJ1-5
TGCAGTGCGCAAATCGGGACGGATAGCAATCAGCCCCAGCATTTT
CSAQIGTDSNQPQHF
>TRBD2|NA|TRBV12-3/TRBV12-4|TRBJ2-7
TGTGCCAGCTTACCCGGGACTAGCGGACACGAGCAGTACTTC
CASLPGTSGHEQYF
>NA|once|TRBV7-9|TRBJ2-5
TGTGCCAGCACCCCTTTGTGGGGGAAAGAGACCCAGTACTTC
CASTPLWGKETQYF
>NA|once|TRBV27|TRBJ1-2
TGTGCCAGCAGTTTATCGGGGCAGGCAGTCGTCTATGGCTACACCTTC
CASSLSGQAVVYGYTF
>TRBD2|once|TRBV12-3/TRBV12-4|TRBJ2-1
TGTGCCAGCAGTCGCCGGGACTATAACAATGAGCAGTTCTTC
CASSRRDYNNEQFF
>NA|NA|TRBV19|TRBJ1-5
TGTGCCAGTAGTATTAGATTGGGGTCGAGCAATCAGCCCCAGCATTTT
CASSIRLGSSNQPQHF
>NA|NA|TRBV29-1|TRBJ1-4
TGCAGCGTTGGGTCGGACGATGAAAAACTGTTTTTT
CSVGSDDEKLFF
>NA|NA|TRBV2|TRBJ1-1
TGTGCCAGCTTCCTAAGGGCCCAGGGGAACACTGAAGCTTTCTTT
CASFLRAQGNTEAFF
>TRBD1|NA|TRBV12-3/TRBV12-4|TRBJ1-2
TGTGCCAGCACCCCCCCAGGACAGGGGGGATTAGGCGGTGGCTACACCTTC
CASTPPGQGGLGGGYTF
>TRBD2|NA|TRBV12-3/TRBV12-4|TRBJ2-7
TGTGCCAGCACCGAAACGGGACTAGCGGGAGTTTACGAGCAGTACTTC
CASTETGLAGVYEQYF
>NA|NA|TRBV28|TRBJ2-5
TGTGCCAGCAGTTTGGTGTCTCCGGAGACCCAGTACTTC
CASSLVSPETQYF
>TRBD2|few|TRBV5-1|TRBJ2-5
TGTGCCAGCAGTTTGGGACTAGCGGGAGGAGAGACCCAGTACTTC
CASSLGLAGGETQYF
>TRBD2|NA|TRBV6-1|TRBJ2-1
TGTGCCAGCAGTGAACCGGGACTAGCGCCCAATGAGCAGTTCTTC
CASSEPGLAPNEQFF
>TRBD1|NA|TRBV20-1|TRBJ1-5
TGCAGTGCTAGAGATCACGGGACAGGACTTAATCAGCCCCAGCATTTT
CSARDHGTGLNQPQHF
>NA|NA|TRBV5-1|TRBJ2-1
TGCGCCAGCAGCTTGGTTGCCGCAGCCTCCTACAATGAGCAGTTCTTC
CASSLVAAASYNEQFF
>NA|NA|TRBV7-3|TRBJ2-2
TGTGCCAGCAGCCCGTGGTCCGGGGAGCTGTTTTTT
CASSPWSGELFF
>NA|once|TRBV20-1|TRBJ1-5
TGCAGTGCTAGAGACCGAACAGGGCCTGGCAATCAGCCCCAGCATTTT
CSARDRTGPGNQPQHF
>NA|NA|TRBV7-2|TRBJ2-2
TGTGCCAGCAGCCAACAGCTTGCCGGGGAGCTGTTTTTT
CASSQQLAGELFF
>TRBD1|NA|TRBV3-1|TRBJ1-3
TGTGCCAGCAGCCGAGCGGGGGACAGGGCGGACACCATATATTTT
CASSRAGDRADTIYF
>NA|NA|TRBV4-1|TRBJ2-1
TGCGCCAGCAGCCCTCTGGGGGGGCGAAGCGATGAGCAGTTCTTC
CASSPLGGRSDEQFF
>NA|NA|TRBV6-5|TRBJ2-5
TGTGCCAGCAGTTCCAGCTTCGGGAGTCAAGAGACCCAGTACTTC
CASSSSFGSQETQYF
>NA|NA|TRBV4-1|TRBJ1-2
TGCGCCAGCAGCCAATCGTCGGGGCAGTACTATGGCTACACCTTC
CASSQSSGQYYGYTF
>TRBD2|NA|TRBV27|TRBJ2-1
TGTGCCAGCAGTTCCCCGATGACTAGCGGGAGCTCCTACAATGAGCAGTTCTTC
CASSSPMTSGSSYNEQFF
>TRBD1|NA|TRBV3-1|TRBJ1-1
TGTGCCAGCAGCCAAGCCGGGACAGGGAACACTGAAGCTTTCTTT
CASSQAGTGNTEAFF
>TRBD2|NA|TRBV7-6|TRBJ2-2
TGTGCCAGCAGCTGGCGGGGGATGGAGAACACCGGGGAGCTGTTTTTT
CASSWRGMENTGELFF
>TRBD1|NA|TRBV12-3/TRBV12-4|TRBJ2-5
TGTGCCAGCAAACAGGGGGGCAAGACCCAGTACTTC
CASKQGGKTQYF
>NA|NA|TRBV3-1|TRBJ2-4
TGTGCCAGCAGCCAAGAGTTTCTCGGGAGAGGGTTGGCCAAAAACATTCAGTACTTC
CASSQEFLGRGLAKNIQYF
>NA|NA|TRBV2|TRBJ1-1
TGTGCCAGCAGTGTAGAGGGGGGCGGCGGAGCTTTCTTT
CASSVEGGGGAFF
>NA|NA|TRBV6-2/TRBV6-3|TRBJ2-1
TGTGCCGGCTCAAGGAGGGCCTCCTACAATGAGCAGTTCTTC
CAGSRRASYNEQFF
>NA|NA|TRBV4-1|TRBJ2-7
TGCGCCAGCAGCCGTTTCGCAGGGGTAGTCTACGAGCAGTACTTC
CASSRFAGVVYEQYF
>NA|NA|TRBV4-1|TRBJ1-5
TGCGCCAGCAGCCAAGAAACGGGAGGTCAGCCCCAGCATTTT
CASSQETGGQPQHF
>TRBD1|NA|TRBV29-1|TRBJ1-5
TGCAGCATCATTAGGACAGGGGGCGGGTTAGTGGCCCAGCATTTT
CSIIRTGGGLVAQHF
>TRBD1|NA|TRBV20-1|TRBJ2-7
TGCAGTGCTAGGGGGTCTCTCGGACAGGACAACTACGAGCAGTACTTC
CSARGSLGQDNYEQYF
>NA|NA|TRBV11-2|TRBJ2-7
TGTGCCAGCATCAGTCACTCCTCCTACGAGCAGTACTTC
CASISHSSYEQYF
>TRBD2|NA|TRBV28|TRBJ2-7
TGTGCCAGCCAGGAGTCTAGCGGGACGTACGGCGAGCAGTACTTC
CASQESSGTYGEQYF
>TRBD2|NA|TRBV7-6|TRBJ2-5
TGTGCCAGCAGCACGAGGACTAGCCCATTGGGAGAGACCCAGTACTTC
CASSTRTSPLGETQYF
>TRBD1|NA|TRBV28|TRBJ2-1
TGTGCCAGCAGTCTTTCCGACAGGGGGAGAAATGAGCAGTTCTTC
CASSLSDRGRNEQFF
>NA|NA|TRBV23-1|TRBJ2-7
TGCGCCAGCAGTCATTCCCCGGTTCCGAGGGAGCAGTACTTC
CASSHSPVPREQYF
>NA|NA|TRBV3-1|TRBJ2-6
TGTGCCAGCAGCCTGAACAGGGAAACTGGGGCCAACGTCCTGACTTTC
CASSLNRETGANVLTF
>TRBD2|NA|TRBV5-1|TRBJ2-1
TGCGCCAGCAGCTTGGGTAGCGGGGTTTACAATGAGCAGTTCTTC
CASSLGSGVYNEQFF
>TRBD1|once|TRBV29-1|TRBJ2-3
TGCAGCGCTGCAGGGGGCGCAGATACGCAGTATTTT
CSAAGGADTQYF
>TRBD1|NA|TRBV19|TRBJ1-2
TGTGCCAGTAGTCCGACAGGGACGGGAGGCTACACCTTC
CASSPTGTGGYTF
>NA|NA|TRBV18|TRBJ2-7
TGTGCCAGCTCACCACAGGGTGACGAGCAGTACTTC
CASSPQGDEQYF
>NA|NA|TRBV5-1|TRBJ1-2
TGCGCCAGCAGCCCCTCGACAGATGGCTACACCTTC
CASSPSTDGYTF
>NA|NA|TRBV30|TRBJ2-7
TGTGCCTGGACCCAGGCAACAGTTCCTCTCTACGAGCAGTACTTC
CAWTQATVPLYEQYF
>NA|NA|TRBV10-3|TRBJ2-3
TGTGCCATCAGTGAAGGTGGATTGGGAGATACGCAGTATTTT
CAISEGGLGDTQYF
>NA|NA|TRBV7-6|TRBJ2-6
TGTGCCAGCAGCTCCAGGTACTCTGGGGCCAACGTCCTGACTTTC
CASSSRYSGANVLTF
>TRBD2|NA|TRBV7-8|TRBJ2-1
TGTGCCAGCCACCGCGGGACTAGCGGCCTAGGGCAGTTCTTC
CASHRGTSGLGQFF
>TRBD2|NA|TRBV20-1|TRBJ2-7
TGCAGTGCTTTGCCTCCGGGACTAGCGTTTAGCTCCTACGAGCAGTACTTC
CSALPPGLAFSSYEQYF
>NA|NA|TRBV5-6|TRBJ2-7
TGTGCCAGCAGCGCCAACGGCGGTGAGCAGTACTTC
CASSANGGEQYF
>NA|NA|TRBV7-9|TRBJ1-1
TGTGCCAGCAGCCCCACCGGAGGGGAAACTGAAGCTTTCTTT
CASSPTGGETEAFF
>NA|NA|TRBV7-9|TRBJ1-3
TGTGCCAGCAGCTTAAAAGGGCTCTCTGGAAACACCATATATTTT
CASSLKGLSGNTIYF